The 2 T cell receptor beta chains below all came from one sample that was sequenced in a study of blood T cell repertoires in COVID-19. Profiling relied on immunoSEQ multiplex PCR, and the TCRdb table lists in-frame clones only, not all of them. The sample includes some 100,000 clones, 92% of them seen just once. The sequenced sample was peripheral blood. The receptor source for this set is a man aged 45-60 years with active COVID-19.

The CDR3 sequence is CASSHRSAGEETQYF. The CDR3 DNA sequence: TGCGCCAGCAGCCACCGTTCGGCGGGAGAAGAGACCCAGTACTTC. The chain employs TRBV4-1 and TRBJ2-5; 7 bases agree with TRBD2. The CDR3 loop spans 15 amino acids. Germline trimming cut 3 bases from V and 3 bases from J; bases unmatched to any gene: 7. Germline assignment: CDR1 MGHRA and CDR2 YSYEKL.

V is TRBV13 and J is TRBJ1-2, with a possible D match to TRBD1 (6 bases). This CDR3 is built from 15 residues. Trimming shortened V by 5 bases and J by 0 bases, and 13 bases separated the two germline ends. From germline, CDR1 is PRHDT and CDR2 FYEKMQ (reference sequence). DNA for the CDR3: TGTGCCAGCAGCCCCGGGACAAACCCTAACTATGGCTACACCTTC. Translation: CASSPGTNPNYGYTF.